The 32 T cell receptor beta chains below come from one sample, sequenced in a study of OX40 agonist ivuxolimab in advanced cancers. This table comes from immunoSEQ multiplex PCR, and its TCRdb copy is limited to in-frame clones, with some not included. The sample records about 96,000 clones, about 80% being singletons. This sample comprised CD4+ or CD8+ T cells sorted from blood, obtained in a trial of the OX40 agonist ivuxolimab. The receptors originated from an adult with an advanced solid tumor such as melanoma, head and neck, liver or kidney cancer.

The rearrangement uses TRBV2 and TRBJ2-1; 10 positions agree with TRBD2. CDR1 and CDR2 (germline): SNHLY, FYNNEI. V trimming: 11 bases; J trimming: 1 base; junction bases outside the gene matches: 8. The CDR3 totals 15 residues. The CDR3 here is CAGFLAGDSYNEQFF. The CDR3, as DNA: TGTGCCGGATTTCTAGCGGGGGATTCCTACAATGAGCAGTTCTTC.

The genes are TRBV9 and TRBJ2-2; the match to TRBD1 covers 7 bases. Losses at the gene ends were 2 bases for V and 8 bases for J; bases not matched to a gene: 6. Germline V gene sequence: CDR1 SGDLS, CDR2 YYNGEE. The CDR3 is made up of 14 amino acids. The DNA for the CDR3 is TGTGCCAGCAGCGTGATAGGACAGGCTGGGGAGCTGTTTTTT. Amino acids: CASSVIGQAGELFF.

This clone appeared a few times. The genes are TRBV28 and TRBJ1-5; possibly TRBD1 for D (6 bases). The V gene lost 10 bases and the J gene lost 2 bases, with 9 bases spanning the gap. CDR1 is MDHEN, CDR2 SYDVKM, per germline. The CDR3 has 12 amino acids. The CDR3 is CATRTGNQPQHF. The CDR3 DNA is TGTGCCACCCGGACAGGCAATCAGCCCCAGCATTTT. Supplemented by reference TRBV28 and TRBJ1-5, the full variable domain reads DVKVTQSSRYLVKRTGEKVFLECVQDMDHENMFWYRQDPGLGLRLIYFSYDVKMKEKGDIPEGYSVSREKKERFSLILESASTNQTSMYLCATRTGNQPQHFGDGTRLSIL.

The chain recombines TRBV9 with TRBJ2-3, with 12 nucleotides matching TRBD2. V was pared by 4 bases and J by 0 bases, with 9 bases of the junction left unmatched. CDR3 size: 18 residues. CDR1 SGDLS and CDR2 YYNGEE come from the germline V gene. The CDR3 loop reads CASSSKGLAGGSTDTQYF. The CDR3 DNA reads TGTGCCAGCAGCTCAAAGGGACTAGCGGGTGGGAGCACAGATACGCAGTATTTT.

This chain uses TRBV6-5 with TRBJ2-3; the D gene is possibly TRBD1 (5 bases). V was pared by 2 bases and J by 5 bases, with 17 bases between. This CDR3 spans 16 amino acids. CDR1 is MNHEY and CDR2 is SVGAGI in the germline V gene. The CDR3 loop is CASSYAQGTLGDTQYF. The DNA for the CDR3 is TGTGCCAGCAGTTACGCCCAGGGCACCCTCGGAGATACGCAGTATTTT.

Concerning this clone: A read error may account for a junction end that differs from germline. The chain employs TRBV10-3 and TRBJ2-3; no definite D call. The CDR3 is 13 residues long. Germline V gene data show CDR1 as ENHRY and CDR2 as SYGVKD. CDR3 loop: CAISEVGADTLYF. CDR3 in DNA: TGTGCCATCAGTGAGGTCGGAGCAGATACGCTGTATTTT.

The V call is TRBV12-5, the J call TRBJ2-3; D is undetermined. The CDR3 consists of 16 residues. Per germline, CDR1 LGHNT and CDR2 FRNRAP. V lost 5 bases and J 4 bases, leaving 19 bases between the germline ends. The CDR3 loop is CASGLHYQAFPDTQYF. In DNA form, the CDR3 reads TGTGCTAGTGGTCTCCACTACCAGGCGTTCCCAGATACGCAGTATTTT. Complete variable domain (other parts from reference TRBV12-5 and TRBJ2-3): DARVTQTPRHKVTEMGQEVTMRCQPILGHNTVFWYRQTMMQGLELLAYFRNRAPLDDSGMPKDRFSAEMPDATLATLKIQPSEPRDSAVYFCASGLHYQAFPDTQYFGPGTRLTVL.

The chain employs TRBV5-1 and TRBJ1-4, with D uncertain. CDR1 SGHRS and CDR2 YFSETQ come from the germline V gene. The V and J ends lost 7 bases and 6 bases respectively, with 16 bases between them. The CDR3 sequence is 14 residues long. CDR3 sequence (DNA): TGCGCCAGCCCCATTCCAAGGCGGGATGAAAAACTGTTTTTT. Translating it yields CASPIPRRDEKLFF.

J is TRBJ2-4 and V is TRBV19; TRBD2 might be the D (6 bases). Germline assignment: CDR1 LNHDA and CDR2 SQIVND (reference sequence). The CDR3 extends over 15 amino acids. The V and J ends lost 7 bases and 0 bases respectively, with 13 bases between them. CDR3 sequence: CASNGGGLAKNIQYF. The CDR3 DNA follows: TGTGCCAGTAATGGGGGAGGTCTAGCCAAAAACATTCAGTACTTC.

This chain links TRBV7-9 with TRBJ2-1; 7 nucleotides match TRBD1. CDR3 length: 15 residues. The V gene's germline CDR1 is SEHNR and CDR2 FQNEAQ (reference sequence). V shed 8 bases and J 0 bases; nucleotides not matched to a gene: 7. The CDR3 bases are TGTGCCAGCTTTACAGGGGTAAACTCCTACAATGAGCAGTTCTTC. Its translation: CASFTGVNSYNEQFF.

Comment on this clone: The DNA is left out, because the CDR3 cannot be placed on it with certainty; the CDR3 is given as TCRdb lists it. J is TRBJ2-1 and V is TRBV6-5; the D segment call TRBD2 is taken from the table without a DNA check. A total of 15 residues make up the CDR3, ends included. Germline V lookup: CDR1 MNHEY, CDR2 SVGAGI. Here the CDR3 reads CASSSSGLGGDEQFF.

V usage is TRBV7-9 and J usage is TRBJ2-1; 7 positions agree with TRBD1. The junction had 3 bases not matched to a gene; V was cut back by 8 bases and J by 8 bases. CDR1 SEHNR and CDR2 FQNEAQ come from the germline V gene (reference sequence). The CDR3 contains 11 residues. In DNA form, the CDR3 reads TGTGCCAGCCTCGACAGGGATGAGCAGTTCTTC. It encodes CASLDRDEQFF. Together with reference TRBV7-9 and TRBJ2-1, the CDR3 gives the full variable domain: DTGVSQNPRHKITKRGQNVTFRCDPISEHNRLYWYRQTLGQGPEFLTYFQNEAQLEKSRLLSDRFSAERPKGSFSTLEIQRTEQGDSAMYLCASLDRDEQFFGPGTRLTVL.

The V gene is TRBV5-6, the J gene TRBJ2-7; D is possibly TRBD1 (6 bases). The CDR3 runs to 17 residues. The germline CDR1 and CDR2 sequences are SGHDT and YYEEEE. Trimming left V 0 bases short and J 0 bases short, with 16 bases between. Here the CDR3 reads CASSLVGTSRSSYEQYF. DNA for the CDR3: TGTGCCAGCAGCTTGGTGGGGACATCAAGAAGCTCCTACGAGCAGTACTTC.

The CDR3 DNA sequence: TGTGCCAGCGGCGGGACTAGCTCCTACGAGCAGTACTTC. Translation: CASGGTSSYEQYF. The gene calls are TRBV6-6 and TRBJ2-7; TRBD2 matches 8 bases. The germline gives CDR1 MNHNY, CDR2 SVGAGI (reference sequence). This CDR3 is 13 amino acids long. The V and J ends lost 8 bases and 0 bases, in that order; junction bases with no gene match: 3.

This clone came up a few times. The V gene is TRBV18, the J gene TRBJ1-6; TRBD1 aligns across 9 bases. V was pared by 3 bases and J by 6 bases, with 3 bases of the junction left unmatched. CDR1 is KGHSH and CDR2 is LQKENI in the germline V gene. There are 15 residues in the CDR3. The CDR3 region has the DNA TGTGCCAGCTCACCGACGGGACAGGGTAATTCACCCCTCCACTTT. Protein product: CASSPTGQGNSPLHF.

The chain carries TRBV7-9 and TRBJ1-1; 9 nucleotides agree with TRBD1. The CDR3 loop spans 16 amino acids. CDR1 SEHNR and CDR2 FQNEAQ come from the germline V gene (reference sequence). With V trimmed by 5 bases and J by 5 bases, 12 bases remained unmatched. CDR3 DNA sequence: TGTGCCAGCAGCCGACCGCCACAGGGGGCTGGAACTGAAGCTTTCTTT. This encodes CASSRPPQGAGTEAFF.

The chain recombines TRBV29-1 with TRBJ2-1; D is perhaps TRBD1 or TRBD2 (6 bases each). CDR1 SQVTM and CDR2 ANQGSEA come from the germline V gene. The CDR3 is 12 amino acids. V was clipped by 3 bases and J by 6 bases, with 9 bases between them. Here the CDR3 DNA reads TGCAGCGTTGATAGGGGGGTCAATGAGCAGTTCTTC. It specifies CSVDRGVNEQFF.

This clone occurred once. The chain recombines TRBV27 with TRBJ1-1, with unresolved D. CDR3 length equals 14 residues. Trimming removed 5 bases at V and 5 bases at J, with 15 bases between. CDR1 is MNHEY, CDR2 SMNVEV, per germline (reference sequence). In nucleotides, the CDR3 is TGTGCCAGCAGTACTCGGGCCGCTGTTACTGAAGCTTTCTTT. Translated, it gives CASSTRAAVTEAFF.

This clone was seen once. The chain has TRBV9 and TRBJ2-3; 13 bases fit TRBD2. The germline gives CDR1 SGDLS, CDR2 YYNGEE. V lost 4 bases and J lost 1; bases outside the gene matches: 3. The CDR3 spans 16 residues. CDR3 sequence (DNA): TGTGCCAGCAGCTCAGGACTAGCGGGGGGCACAGATACGCAGTATTTT. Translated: CASSSGLAGGTDTQYF. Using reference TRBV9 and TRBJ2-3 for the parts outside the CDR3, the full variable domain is DSGVTQTPKHLITATGQRVTLRCSPRSGDLSVYWYQQSLDQGLQFLIQYYNGEERAKGNILERFSAQQFPDLHSELNLSSLELGDSALYFCASSSGLAGGTDTQYFGPGTRLTVL.

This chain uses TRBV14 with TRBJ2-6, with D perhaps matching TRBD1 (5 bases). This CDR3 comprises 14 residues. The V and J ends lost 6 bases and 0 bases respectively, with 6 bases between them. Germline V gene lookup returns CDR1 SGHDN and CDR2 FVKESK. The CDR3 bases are TGTGCCAGCAGTCAGGGCTCTGGGGCCAACGTCCTGACTTTC. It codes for CASSQGSGANVLTF.

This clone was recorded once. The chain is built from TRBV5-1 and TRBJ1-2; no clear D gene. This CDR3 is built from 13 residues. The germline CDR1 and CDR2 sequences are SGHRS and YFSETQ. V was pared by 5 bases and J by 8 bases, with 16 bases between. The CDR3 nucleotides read TGCGCCAGCAGAGAGGGAGGATTGGAGGGCTACACCTTC. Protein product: CASREGGLEGYTF.

The DNA for the CDR3 is TGCGCCAGCAGCTTGAGGCAGGGGAACACTGAAGCTTTCTTT. It translates to CASSLRQGNTEAFF. The chain has TRBV5-1 and TRBJ1-1; possibly TRBD1 for D (5 bases). The CDR3 spans 14 residues. The V gene's germline CDR1 is SGHRS and CDR2 YFSETQ. V gave up 1 base and J gave up 1 base, with 8 bases separating them.

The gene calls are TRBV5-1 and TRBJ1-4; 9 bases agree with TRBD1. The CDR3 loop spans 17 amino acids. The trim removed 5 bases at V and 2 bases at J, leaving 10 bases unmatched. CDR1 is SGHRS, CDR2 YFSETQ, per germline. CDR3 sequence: CASSAGTGTSTNEKLFF. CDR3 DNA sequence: TGCGCCAGCAGTGCCGGGACAGGGACTTCCACTAATGAAAAACTGTTTTTT. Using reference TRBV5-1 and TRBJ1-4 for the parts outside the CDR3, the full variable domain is KAGVTQTPRYLIKTRGQQVTLSCSPISGHRSVSWYQQTPGQGLQFLFEYFSETQRNKGNFPGRFSGRQFSNSRSEMNVSTLELGDSALYLCASSAGTGTSTNEKLFFGSGTQLSVL.

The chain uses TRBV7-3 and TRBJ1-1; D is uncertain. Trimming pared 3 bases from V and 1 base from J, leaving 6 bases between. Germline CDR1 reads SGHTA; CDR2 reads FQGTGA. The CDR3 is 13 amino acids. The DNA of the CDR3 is TGTGCCAGCAGCTTCGGTGGGAACACTGAAGCTTTCTTT. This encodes CASSFGGNTEAFF.

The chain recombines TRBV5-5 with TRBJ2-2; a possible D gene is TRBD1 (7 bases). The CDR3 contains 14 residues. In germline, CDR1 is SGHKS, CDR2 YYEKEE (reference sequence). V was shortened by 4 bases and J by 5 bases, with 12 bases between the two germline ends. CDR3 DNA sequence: TGTGCCAGCAGCCGCCAGGGGGGAACCGGGGAGCTGTTTTTT. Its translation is CASSRQGGTGELFF.

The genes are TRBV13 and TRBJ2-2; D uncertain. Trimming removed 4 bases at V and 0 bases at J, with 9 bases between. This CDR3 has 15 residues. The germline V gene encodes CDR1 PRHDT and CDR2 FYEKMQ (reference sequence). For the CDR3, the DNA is TGTGCCAGCAGCTACCCTTCTACGAACACCGGGGAGCTGTTTTTT. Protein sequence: CASSYPSTNTGELFF.

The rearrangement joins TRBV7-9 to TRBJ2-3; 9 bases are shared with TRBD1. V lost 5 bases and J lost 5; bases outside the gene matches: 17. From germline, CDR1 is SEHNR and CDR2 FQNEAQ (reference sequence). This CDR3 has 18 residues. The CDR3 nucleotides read TGTGCCAGCAGCACTCCCCCCGGGACAGGGACTGGCAAAGATACGCAGTATTTT. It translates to CASSTPPGTGTGKDTQYF.

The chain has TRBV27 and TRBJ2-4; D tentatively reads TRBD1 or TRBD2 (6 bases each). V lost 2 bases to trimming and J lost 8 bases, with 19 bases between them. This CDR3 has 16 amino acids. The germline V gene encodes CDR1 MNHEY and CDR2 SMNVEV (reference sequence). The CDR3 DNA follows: TGTGCCAGCAGTTTAAGTTTCGGTCGGAGGGGGGACATTCAGTACTTC. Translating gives CASSLSFGRRGDIQYF.

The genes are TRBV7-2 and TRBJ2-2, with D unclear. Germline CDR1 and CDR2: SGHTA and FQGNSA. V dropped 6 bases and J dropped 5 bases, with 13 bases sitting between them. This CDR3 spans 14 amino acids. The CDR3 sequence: CASSSDWGTGELFF. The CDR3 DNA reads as TGTGCCAGCAGTTCCGACTGGGGAACCGGGGAGCTGTTTTTT.

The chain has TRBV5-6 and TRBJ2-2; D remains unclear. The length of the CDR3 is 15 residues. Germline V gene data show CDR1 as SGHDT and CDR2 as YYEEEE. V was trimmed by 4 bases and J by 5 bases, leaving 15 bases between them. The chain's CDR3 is CASSARTARTGELFF. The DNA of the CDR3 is TGTGCCAGCAGCGCCCGGACGGCACGAACCGGGGAGCTGTTTTTT.

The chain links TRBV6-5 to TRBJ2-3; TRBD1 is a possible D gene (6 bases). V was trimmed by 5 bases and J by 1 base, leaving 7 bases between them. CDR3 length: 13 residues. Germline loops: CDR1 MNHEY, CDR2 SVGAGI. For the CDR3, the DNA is TGTGCCAGCAGTCGACAGGGCACAGATACGCAGTATTTT. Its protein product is CASSRQGTDTQYF.

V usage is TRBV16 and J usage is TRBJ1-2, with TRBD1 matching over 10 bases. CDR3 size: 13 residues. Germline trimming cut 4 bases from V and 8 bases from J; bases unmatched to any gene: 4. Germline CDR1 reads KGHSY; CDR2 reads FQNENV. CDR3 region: CASSPGQGPGYTF. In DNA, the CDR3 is TGTGCCAGCAGCCCGGGACAGGGGCCCGGCTACACCTTC. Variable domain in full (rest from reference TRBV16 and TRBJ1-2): GEEVAQTPKHLVRGEGQKAKLYCAPIKGHSYVFWYQQVLKNEFKFLISFQNENVFDETGMPKERFSAKCLPNSPCSLEIQATKLEDSAVYFCASSPGQGPGYTFGSGTRLTVV.